Listed below are T cell receptor beta chains from one sample, sequenced in a study of T cells in localized non-small cell lung cancer. The data were produced by immunoSEQ multiplex PCR, yet TCRdb's version contains in-frame clones alone and is incomplete. Counted here are 23,000 or so clones, approximately 88% occurring once; the ten biggest clones make up around 9.9%. Specimen: peripheral blood mononuclear cells, collected before any cancer treatment. All receptors derive from a woman between 35 and 75 years old with stage III lung adenocarcinoma. CDR3s include the opening cysteine and the closing phenylalanine or tryptophan. A D gene is named only where the DNA matches it firmly. Only part of the rows carry a size: once, few, many, or a class if the clone is expanded.

14 TRBJ1-3 TRBV9 - - TGTGCCAGCAGCGTAGGGAATAGGGGAAACACCATATATTTT CASSVGNRGNTIYF
15 TRBJ1-2 TRBV13 - - TGTGCCAGCAGCCCCGTGCCCACCCGGCCTTATGGCTACACCTTC CASSPVPTRPYGYTF
11 TRBJ2-7 TRBV6-1 - - TGTGCCAGCAGTACTACATACGAGCAGTACTTC CASSTTYEQYF
16 TRBJ2-1 TRBV21-1 - - TGTGCCAGCAGATGTAACCTACACCATTCCGACAATGAGCAGTTCTTC CASRCNLHHSDNEQFF
13 TRBJ1-2 TRBV9 TRBD1 - TGTGCCAGCAGCCGGGACAGCAACTATGGCTACACCTTC CASSRDSNYGYTF
15 TRBJ1-4 TRBV19 - - TGTGCCAGTAGGCGGGGCCCCGCAACTAATGAAAAACTGTTTTTT CASRRGPATNEKLFF
12 TRBJ2-7 TRBV11-3 - - TGTGCCAGCAGCACCGGAGGGACGCGGTTCAGGTTC CASSTGGTRFRF
13 TRBJ2-7 TRBV7-2 - few TGTGCCAGCAGCCAATGGACCTCCTACGAGCAGTACTTC CASSQWTSYEQYF
14 TRBJ1-5 TRBV18 - - TGTGCCAGCTCACTGATGGCCCGGGATCAGCCCCAGCATTTT CASSLMARDQPQHF
15 TRBJ2-7 TRBV5-4 TRBD2 - TGTGCCAGCAGCTACCCTAGCGGGATGTCCTACGAGCAGTACTTC CASSYPSGMSYEQYF
15 TRBJ1-1 TRBV15 - once TGTGCCACCAGGAAAGATTGGGCAGTAGACACTGAAGCTTTCTTT CATRKDWAVDTEAFF
14 TRBJ2-2 TRBV19 - - TGTGCCAGTAGTATGGGGGGCCCCACCGGGGAGCTGTTTTTT CASSMGGPTGELFF
15 TRBJ1-5 TRBV19 - - TGTGCCAGTAGTGTGGGGCACAGGCGGAGTCAGCCCCAGCATTTT CASSVGHRRSQPQHF
15 TRBJ2-1 TRBV2 - - TGTGCCAGCAGTGGGTCTAAACGGTCCTACAATGAGCAGTTCTTC CASSGSKRSYNEQFF
14 TRBJ2-3 TRBV15 - - TGTGCCACAGGTGCCGGGACCAACACAGATACGCAGTATTTT CATGAGTNTDTQYF
12 TRBJ2-7 TRBV27 - once TGTGCCAGGACAGGTTGCGAGGACGAGCAGTACTTC CARTGCEDEQYF
13 TRBJ1-1 TRBV11-2 - - TGTGCCAGCAGCTTAGAGGGAGGGAGTCGAGCTTTCTTT CASSLEGGSRAFF
12 TRBJ2-3 TRBV12-5 - - TGTGCTAGTGGACGGGGCACAGATACGCAGTATTTT CASGRGTDTQYF
17 TRBJ2-1 TRBV9 - - TGTGCCAGCAGCGTGGACCTAGGGGGTAGCTCCTACAATGAGCAGTTCTTC CASSVDLGGSSYNEQFF
12 TRBJ2-7 TRBV18 - - TGTGCCAGCTCTAGTGGGACTCAAGAGCAGTACTTC CASSSGTQEQYF
13 TRBJ2-7 TRBV5-4 TRBD2 - TGTGCCAGCAGCGCTGGGACTAGAGACGAGCAGTACTTC CASSAGTRDEQYF
13 TRBJ2-7 TRBV10-2 - - TGCGCCGCGTCCGTCGGGATCTACTACGAGCAGTACTTC CAASVGIYYEQYF
14 TRBJ2-3 TRBV6-5 TRBD1 once TGTGCCAGCAGTAGGGGGACAGGGACGGATACGCAGTATTTT CASSRGTGTDTQYF
14 TRBJ2-2 TRBV6-9 - - TGTGCCAGCAGTTACGGGATCAACACCGGGGAGCTGTTTTTT CASSYGINTGELFF
16 TRBJ2-2 TRBV12-5 - - TGTGCTAGTGGTTCTTATCAGGGGAGGGACACCGGGGAGCTGTTTTTT CASGSYQGRDTGELFF
15 TRBJ1-6 TRBV7-2 TRBD1 - TGTGCCAGCAGCTTAGTGGGGGACAGTAATTCACCCCTCCACTTT CASSLVGDSNSPLHF
11 TRBJ2-3 TRBV11-2 - - TGTGCCAGCAGCACGTGGGATACGCAGTATTTT CASSTWDTQYF
15 TRBJ1-5 TRBV7-2 - - TGTGCCAGCAGCCCCTGGGGGACCAACAATCAGCCCCAGCATTTT CASSPWGTNNQPQHF
17 TRBJ1-3 TRBV4-1 TRBD1 once TGCGCCAGCAGCCAGTATACAGGGGGGATCTCTGGAAACACCATATATTTT CASSQYTGGISGNTIYF
15 TRBJ2-6 TRBV21-1 - - TGTGCCAGCAGATCAGGGTTCCCTGGGGCCAACGTCCTGACTTTC CASRSGFPGANVLTF
16 TRBJ2-7 TRBV6-6 TRBD2 - TGTGCCAGCAGTTATACCTCTAGCGGGAGGCAGTACGAGCAGTACTTC CASSYTSSGRQYEQYF
16 TRBJ2-7 TRBV7-9 - - TGTGCCAGCAGTCATTCCGGGACTCCGACCTCCTACGAGCAGTACTTC CASSHSGTPTSYEQYF
13 TRBJ1-2 TRBV19 - - TGTGCCAGTAGTATTGCGAGGAACGGAGGCTACACCTTC CASSIARNGGYTF
15 TRBJ2-7 TRBV7-6 - - TGTGCCAGCAGGTTTTTAGGGGACCCCTCCTACGAGCAGTACTTC CASRFLGDPSYEQYF
15 TRBJ1-1 TRBV7-9 TRBD1 few TGTGCCAGCAGCTGGGGACAGACAATTTCCACTGAAGCTTTCTTT CASSWGQTISTEAFF
12 TRBJ1-3 TRBV30 - - TGTGCCTGGAATATAGGGGGAAACACCATATATTTT CAWNIGGNTIYF
15 TRBJ2-2 TRBV5-4 TRBD1 - TGTGCCAGCAGCTTGCAGGGGGCGCGGTCCGGGGAGCTGTTTTTT CASSLQGARSGELFF
16 TRBJ2-7 TRBV5-5 - - TGTGCCAGCAGCCTGGGGGGCGCCCGCCTCACTTACGAGCAGTACTTC CASSLGGARLTYEQYF
11 TRBJ1-1 TRBV30 - few TGTGCCTGGAGTCGGAACACTGAAGCTTTCTTT CAWSRNTEAFF
20 TRBJ2-1 TRBV6-1 TRBD2 - TGTGCCAGCAGTGAAGGGAGCTTCGGGGGTGTTGAGCGGGAGTCTAATGAGCAGTTCTTC CASSEGSFGGVERESNEQFF
19 TRBJ2-3 TRBV7-6 TRBD2 - TGTGCCAGCAGCTTAGCGTGGAACCGGGAGGCTAGCGGCACAGATACGCAGTATTTT CASSLAWNREASGTDTQYF
16 TRBJ2-2 TRBV18 - - TGTGCCAGCTCACCGGTAGAAGGTCGACCCACCGGGGAGCTGTTTTTT CASSPVEGRPTGELFF
13 TRBJ1-1 TRBV2 - once TGTGCCAGGGGGGGGTTAGGGAACACTGAAGCTTTCTTT CARGGLGNTEAFF
14 TRBJ1-1 TRBV12-2 - - TGTGCAAGTCGCTTAGGAGGCGGGGTCCCTGGAGCTTTCTTT CASRLGGGVPGAFF
12 TRBJ2-1 TRBV5-8 - - TGTGCCAGCAGCTTGCAGGGTGACGAGCAGTTCTTC CASSLQGDEQFF
11 TRBJ2-7 TRBV5-1 - - TGCGCCAGCAGCGCAGCCTACGAGCAGTACTTC CASSAAYEQYF
16 TRBJ1-3 TRBV7-6 TRBD1 - TGTGCCAGCAGCTTAGGGGGACAGGGCTCTGGAAACACCATATATTTT CASSLGGQGSGNTIYF
14 TRBJ1-4 TRBV5-1 - - TGCGCCAGCAGCCAAAATTGGGAAAGTGAAAAACTGTTTTTT CASSQNWESEKLFF
14 TRBJ2-3 TRBV4-1 - - TGCGCCAGCAGCCAACCTGACTCTACAGCTAAACAGTATTTT CASSQPDSTAKQYF
13 TRBJ1-2 TRBV6-6 - - TGTGCCACCGATGGCACAACTAACTATGGCTACACCTTC CATDGTTNYGYTF
14 TRBJ2-7 TRBV6-1 - once TGTGCCAGCAGAAATCAGGACAAGGGATACGAGCAGTACTTC CASRNQDKGYEQYF
14 TRBJ2-3 TRBV6-1 TRBD1 - TGTGCCAGCAGCCTACAGGGGAGCACAGATACGCAGTATTTT CASSLQGSTDTQYF
14 TRBJ1-4 TRBV2 TRBD1 - TGTGCCAGCGGCCTGACAGGGGGAGGCGAAAAACTGTTTTTT CASGLTGGGEKLFF
15 TRBJ1-5 TRBV19 - - TGTGCCAGTAGTATCGGGCTTAGGGGCAATCAGCCCCAGCATTTT CASSIGLRGNQPQHF
16 TRBJ2-3 TRBV10-3 - - TGTGCCACCGAGCCCTCGGGACGGCTACACACAGATACGCAGTATTTT CATEPSGRLHTDTQYF
15 TRBJ1-1 TRBV7-2 TRBD1 - TGTGCCAGCTACACAGGAAACGACAGGGCTCTTGAAGCTTTCTTT CASYTGNDRALEAFF
10 TRBJ2-2 TRBV20-1 - - TGCAGTGCTTGCGCCGGGGAGCTGTTTTTT CSACAGELFF
15 TRBJ1-5 TRBV4-1 - few TGCGCCAGCAGCCCCTCCGAGGGTAGCAATCAGCCCCAGCATTTT CASSPSEGSNQPQHF
13 TRBJ1-5 TRBV4-1 - - TGCGCCAGCAGCCAAGCTATCAATCAGCCCCAGCATTTT CASSQAINQPQHF
14 TRBJ1-1 TRBV6-6 - - TGTGCCAGCAGTTATCAGGGTAGTCTAGCTGAAGCTTTCTTT CASSYQGSLAEAFF